The T cell receptor (beta chain) described here comes from a study of T cell responses to AZD1222 COVID-19 vaccine. Study-level information: Recipients boosted at about 4 weeks or about 12 weeks are pooled. Notes on the study in general: Repertoire samples came only from after the peak T cell response. The number of AZD1222 recipients seropositive at baseline was only five to seven.

The method was immunoSEQ multiplex PCR; TCRdb's version includes in-frame clones alone and lacks a portion of them. Of about 97,000 clones listed, over 75% are singletons. On this clone: What it binds is unknown.

The TCR was taken from an adult in good health. The specimen comprised peripheral blood, sampled on day 0 of AZD1222 vaccination.

The CDR3 coding sequence is TGTGCCAGTAGTATAATGCCCGACCCAAATGAGCAGTTCTTC. Encoded protein: CASSIMPDPNEQFF. The chain recombines TRBV19 with TRBJ2-1; D is unclear. CDR3 length: 14 amino acids. Germline CDR1 and CDR2: LNHDA and SQIVND (reference sequence). The germline V and J ends were trimmed by 2 bases and 7 bases, with 12 bases remaining between them. Full variable domain (rest looked up from reference TRBV19 and TRBJ2-1): DGGITQSPKYLFRKEGQNVTLSCEQNLNHDAMYWYRQDPGQGLRLIYYSQIVNDFQKGDIAEGYSVSREKKESFPLTVTSAQKNPTAFYLCASSIMPDPNEQFFGPGTRLTVL.